Each of the 29 T cell receptor beta chains below was sequenced from the same sample in a study of T cells in Graves' hyperthyroidism and ophthalmopathy. Researchers amplified the TCR beta CDR3 regions from RNA transcripts. In the first-round RT-PCR of the TCR CDR3, the HTBI primer set was used. TCRdb re-derived calls from the multiplex PCR reads in MiXCR, one entry per CDR3 protein. Of approximately 590,000 distinct CDR3 sequences in the sample, just over 45% are singletons; the top ten hold about 8.2%. Input material: peripheral blood or thyroid tissue (not recorded which). The source is a woman under 30 with Graves' hyperthyroidism.

CDR3 bases: TGTGCCAGCAGCTTACGGCAGGGGGCGACCCAGTACTTC. Amino acids: CASSLRQGATQYF. The J gene is TRBJ2-5, the V gene TRBV7-8, with TRBD1 matching 8 bases. This CDR3 has 13 residues. V gave up 2 bases and J gave up 7 bases; unmatched junction bases: 3. Germline lookup yields CDR1 SGHVS and CDR2 FQNEAQ.

This rearrangement joins TRBV20-1 to TRBJ2-5; a weak D match, TRBD2 (6 bases). Germline assignment: CDR1 DFQATT and CDR2 SNEGSKA (reference sequence). V was trimmed by 6 bases and J by 4 bases, leaving 15 bases between them. The length of the CDR3 is 13 residues. DNA of the CDR3: TGCAGTGCCGTGGAGGGAGGCCCAGAGACCCAGTACTTC. It translates to CSAVEGGPETQYF.

This clonotype was picked up many times. The rearrangement uses TRBV10-3 and TRBJ2-7, with D hard to call. CDR1 is ENHRY and CDR2 is SYGVKD in the germline V gene. This CDR3 has 12 amino acids. V dropped 6 bases and J dropped 1 base, with 7 bases sitting between them. The CDR3 is CAISDFSYEQYF. DNA of the CDR3: TGTGCCATCAGCGACTTTTCCTACGAGCAGTACTTC.

This clonotype was recorded a few times. This sequence joins TRBV25-1 and TRBJ1-6, with a weak D call TRBD1 (5 bases). The CDR3 runs to 14 residues. The V gene's germline CDR1 is MGHDK and CDR2 SYGVNS. V gave up 7 bases and J gave up 10 bases, with 17 bases separating them. CDR3 nucleotides: TGTGCCAGCAAGGTCGGGGGGGTTCGGTCACCCCTCCACTTT. This encodes CASKVGGVRSPLHF.

The chain links TRBV7-8 to TRBJ2-7; TRBD2 matches 14 bases. With 0 bases clipped from V and 6 bases from J, the junction kept 13 bases outside the gene matches. Germline loops: CDR1 SGHVS, CDR2 FQNEAQ. This CDR3 comprises 19 residues. The CDR3 DNA reads as TGTGCCAGCAGCTTAGCGCTGATGGGACTAGCGGGAGTAATTGGCGAGCAGTACTTC. Its protein product is CASSLALMGLAGVIGEQYF.

On this clonotype: One end of the junction does not line up with germline, which may come from a read error. The V and J genes are TRBV9 and TRBJ1-4; no clear D gene. This CDR3 has 14 residues. The germline CDR1 and CDR2 sequences are SGDLS and YYNGEE. CDR3 in amino acids: CASSLGGSDEKLLF. The CDR3 DNA sequence: TGTGCCAGCAGCCTGGGCGGGTCGGATGAAAAACTGCTTTTT.

This clonotype was counted at least ten times. This chain joins TRBV19 and TRBJ1-2, with a weak D call TRBD1 (5 bases). CDR3 length: 11 residues. Germline values: CDR1 LNHDA, CDR2 SQIVND (reference sequence). V was pared by 1 base and J by 8 bases, with 5 bases between. CDR3 in DNA: TGTGCCAGTAGTATAGGGGGCGGCTACACCTTC. Its protein product is CASSIGGGYTF.

This clonotype was recorded at least ten times. The chain joins TRBV14 to TRBJ2-5; tentative D call: TRBD2 (5 bases). V was clipped by 3 bases and J by 5 bases, with 16 bases between them. From germline, CDR1 is SGHDN and CDR2 FVKESK. The CDR3 is 15 amino acids. The CDR3 spells CASSQTYGSDETQYF. CDR3 DNA sequence: TGTGCCAGCAGCCAGACCTATGGGAGCGATGAGACCCAGTACTTC.

The rearrangement uses TRBV10-3 and TRBJ1-2; D uncertain. This CDR3 is built from 15 residues. The V gene lost 0 bases and the J gene lost 8 bases, with 16 bases spanning the gap. CDR1 is ENHRY, CDR2 SYGVKD, per germline. As DNA, the CDR3 is TGTGCCATCAGTGAGTCGACGGACGACGATGAGGGCTACACCTTC. This sequence encodes CAISESTDDDEGYTF.

This clonotype was observed at least ten times. This chain links TRBV7-9 with TRBJ2-6; D not certain. The CDR3 covers 16 residues. Trimming stripped 1 base from V and 4 bases from J, with 11 bases between. CDR1 SEHNR and CDR2 FQNEAQ come from the germline V gene (reference sequence). The CDR3 nucleotides read TGTGCCAGCAGCTTAGGACCCGCGTCCGGGGCCAACGTCCTGACTTTC. Translation: CASSLGPASGANVLTF.

The chain combines TRBV2 with TRBJ2-7; TRBD2 matches 7 bases. V was pared by 4 bases and J by 0 bases, with 9 bases of the junction left unmatched. CDR3 length: 16 amino acids. Germline V lookup: CDR1 SNHLY, CDR2 FYNNEI. CDR3: CASSGPLAGSSYEQYF. CDR3 DNA: TGTGCCAGCAGTGGACCCTTAGCGGGTAGCTCCTACGAGCAGTACTTC.

The table lists this clonotype with many counts. J is TRBJ2-5 and V is TRBV10-3, with D perhaps matching TRBD1 or TRBD2 (5 bases each). Per germline, CDR1 ENHRY and CDR2 SYGVKD. This CDR3 has 14 residues. V was clipped by 6 bases and J by 3 bases, with 14 bases between them. The CDR3 region is CAIRGTLEEETQYF. The CDR3 DNA follows: TGTGCCATCAGAGGGACGCTGGAGGAAGAGACCCAGTACTTC.

This chain connects TRBV24-1 to TRBJ1-1, with D uncertain. The CDR3 consists of 16 residues. Germline CDR1 reads KGHDR; CDR2 reads SFDVKD. V lost 4 bases to trimming and J lost 3 bases, with 17 bases between them. The CDR3 nucleotides are TGTGCCACCAGTGACCGAGGGCTCCTTCGGGACACTGAAGCTTTCTTT. This encodes CATSDRGLLRDTEAFF.

In its sample, this clonotype was seen many times. The chain links TRBV7-2 to TRBJ2-5, with D possibly being TRBD1 or TRBD2 (5 bases each). The length of the CDR3 is 12 residues. V was pared by 6 bases and J by 4 bases, with 9 bases between. In germline, CDR1 is SGHTA, CDR2 FQGNSA. The CDR3 sequence: CASSWDPETQYF. The CDR3 DNA reads TGTGCCAGCAGTTGGGACCCAGAGACCCAGTACTTC.

This clonotype showed up many times. The chain is built from TRBV10-3 and TRBJ1-4; D remains unclear. Trimming took off 0 bases at V and 4 bases at J, with 9 bases between the two ends. CDR1 and CDR2 from the germline V gene are ENHRY and SYGVKD. CDR3 size: 15 residues. As DNA, the CDR3 is TGTGCCATCAGTGAGTCGAGGAGAAATAATGAAAAACTGTTTTTT. This sequence encodes CAISESRRNNEKLFF.

At least ten counts were recorded for this clonotype. The V call is TRBV7-9, the J call TRBJ1-2, with no clear D. Trimming left V 3 bases short and J 8 bases short, with 16 bases between. Germline CDR1 SEHNR, CDR2 FQNEAQ (reference sequence). CDR3 length: 14 amino acids. The CDR3 nucleotides are TGTGCCAGCAGCTTGGAGAGGGCCCACGGGGGCTACACCTTC. This gives the protein CASSLERAHGGYTF.

Concerning this clonotype itself: Sequence at one end of the junction differs from germline and may be a read error. The CDR3 region has the DNA TGCGCCAGCAGCCAAGGTGGCAGCGGAATTGTAAGTCAGTACTTC. Encoded protein: CASSQGGSGIVSQYF. The V gene is TRBV7-9, the J gene TRBJ2-7; D is possibly TRBD2 (5 bases). The germline V gene has CDR1 SEHNR and CDR2 FQNEAQ (reference sequence). This CDR3 region has 15 residues.

The chain employs TRBV7-9 and TRBJ1-4, with D tentatively TRBD1 (5 bases). The CDR3 consists of 13 residues. The germline gives CDR1 SEHNR, CDR2 FQNEAQ (reference sequence). The V and J ends lost 8 bases and 7 bases respectively, with 14 bases between them. CDR3 sequence: CASGAGGTEKLFF. CDR3 coding DNA: TGTGCCAGCGGAGCGGGTGGGACTGAAAAACTGTTTTTT.

The chain employs TRBV12-3 or TRBV12-4 and TRBJ2-7; D may be TRBD1 (6 bases). The CDR3 consists of 13 residues. V dropped 7 bases and J dropped 3 bases, with 13 bases sitting between them. The CDR3 region is CASTRTELYEQYF. The CDR3 coding sequence is TGTGCCAGCACCAGGACAGAGCTCTACGAGCAGTACTTC.

This clonotype was observed a few times. The rearrangement uses TRBV12-3 or TRBV12-4 and TRBJ1-6, with D hard to call. This CDR3 has 12 amino acids. Trimming left V 10 bases short and J 7 bases short, with 11 bases between. The CDR3 DNA is TGTGCCATACAGAGGAGGAATTCACCCCTCCACTTT. This sequence encodes CAIQRRNSPLHF.

This clonotype was picked up a small number of times. V gene TRBV20-1 combines with J gene TRBJ2-5; D perhaps matches TRBD1 (6 bases). Between the trimmed V and J ends, which lost 4 bases and 7 bases, there was a span of 7 bases. Germline CDR1 DFQATT, CDR2 SNEGSKA (reference sequence). CDR3 length: 10 amino acids. The CDR3 region is CSATTGTQYF. The CDR3 DNA is TGCAGTGCTACGACAGGGACCCAGTACTTC.

The chain links TRBV7-2 to TRBJ2-7; D might be TRBD2 (5 bases). The CDR3 covers 15 residues. V lost 5 bases and J 6 bases, leaving 20 bases between the germline ends. In germline, CDR1 is SGHTA, CDR2 FQGNSA. CDR3 bases: TGTGCCAGCAGCGCCAGACTATCCTATGTCGGCGAGCAGTACTTC. Translating it yields CASSARLSYVGEQYF.

The table lists this clonotype with a few counts. J is TRBJ1-6 and V is TRBV2; 7 bases line up with TRBD1. This CDR3 has 15 residues. Germline V gene lookup returns CDR1 SNHLY and CDR2 FYNNEI. Trimming cost V 5 bases and J 4 bases; bases outside gene matches: 5. For the CDR3, the DNA is TGTGCCAGCAGTTATAACAGGGGATATAATTCACCCCTCCACTTT. Protein product: CASSYNRGYNSPLHF.

This clonotype showed up many times. The V and J genes are TRBV29-1 and TRBJ2-5; no clear D gene. V lost 6 bases and J 2 bases, leaving 13 bases between the germline ends. The CDR3 covers 13 residues. Germline CDR1 is SQVTM and CDR2 is ANQGSEA. The CDR3 DNA is TGCAGCGTCCGTTTTGCACCGCAAGAGACCCAGTACTTC. This encodes CSVRFAPQETQYF.

This clonotype has just a few counts. The J gene is TRBJ1-4, the V gene TRBV7-8; D is unresolved. Trimming took 8 bases from V and 3 from J, leaving 10 bases between them. CDR3 length: 13 residues. Germline V lookup: CDR1 SGHVS, CDR2 FQNEAQ. The chain's CDR3 is CASSLAPNEKLFF. CDR3 nucleotides: TGTGCCAGCTCACTCGCCCCTAATGAAAAACTGTTTTTT.

This sequence joins TRBV20-1 and TRBJ1-5; no firm D call. V dropped 7 bases and J dropped 3 bases, with 16 bases sitting between them. Per the germline V gene, CDR1 is DFQATT and CDR2 is SNEGSKA (reference sequence). The CDR3 has 14 residues. CDR3 bases: TGCAGTGGTTTAAGTGGGAACTCCAATCAGCCCCAGCATTTT. Its protein is CSGLSGNSNQPQHF.

This clonotype was seen ten or more times. The gene calls are TRBV29-1 and TRBJ1-2, with D possibly being TRBD1 (6 bases). Germline CDR1 reads SQVTM; CDR2 reads ANQGSEA. The CDR3 has 13 residues. V lost 2 bases and J lost 1, with 8 bases in between. Here the CDR3 reads CSVERQDNYGYTF. The CDR3 nucleotides are TGCAGCGTTGAAAGACAGGATAACTATGGCTACACCTTC.

This chain connects TRBV19 to TRBJ2-7; TRBD2 matches 9 bases. Germline lookup yields CDR1 LNHDA and CDR2 SQIVND (reference sequence). With 8 bases clipped from V and 2 bases from J, the junction kept 4 bases outside the gene matches. The length of the CDR3 is 13 residues. CDR3 nucleotide sequence: TGTGCCAGTGGACTAGCGTATACCTACGAGCAGTACTTC. Protein sequence: CASGLAYTYEQYF.

The chain links TRBV7-2 to TRBJ1-1; unclear D gene. The germline gives CDR1 SGHTA, CDR2 FQGNSA. This CDR3 has 13 residues. Trimming left V 4 bases short and J 7 bases short, with 13 bases between. The CDR3 sequence is CASSYTDLVEAFF. CDR3 nucleotide sequence: TGTGCCAGCAGCTACACAGATCTAGTTGAAGCTTTCTTT.